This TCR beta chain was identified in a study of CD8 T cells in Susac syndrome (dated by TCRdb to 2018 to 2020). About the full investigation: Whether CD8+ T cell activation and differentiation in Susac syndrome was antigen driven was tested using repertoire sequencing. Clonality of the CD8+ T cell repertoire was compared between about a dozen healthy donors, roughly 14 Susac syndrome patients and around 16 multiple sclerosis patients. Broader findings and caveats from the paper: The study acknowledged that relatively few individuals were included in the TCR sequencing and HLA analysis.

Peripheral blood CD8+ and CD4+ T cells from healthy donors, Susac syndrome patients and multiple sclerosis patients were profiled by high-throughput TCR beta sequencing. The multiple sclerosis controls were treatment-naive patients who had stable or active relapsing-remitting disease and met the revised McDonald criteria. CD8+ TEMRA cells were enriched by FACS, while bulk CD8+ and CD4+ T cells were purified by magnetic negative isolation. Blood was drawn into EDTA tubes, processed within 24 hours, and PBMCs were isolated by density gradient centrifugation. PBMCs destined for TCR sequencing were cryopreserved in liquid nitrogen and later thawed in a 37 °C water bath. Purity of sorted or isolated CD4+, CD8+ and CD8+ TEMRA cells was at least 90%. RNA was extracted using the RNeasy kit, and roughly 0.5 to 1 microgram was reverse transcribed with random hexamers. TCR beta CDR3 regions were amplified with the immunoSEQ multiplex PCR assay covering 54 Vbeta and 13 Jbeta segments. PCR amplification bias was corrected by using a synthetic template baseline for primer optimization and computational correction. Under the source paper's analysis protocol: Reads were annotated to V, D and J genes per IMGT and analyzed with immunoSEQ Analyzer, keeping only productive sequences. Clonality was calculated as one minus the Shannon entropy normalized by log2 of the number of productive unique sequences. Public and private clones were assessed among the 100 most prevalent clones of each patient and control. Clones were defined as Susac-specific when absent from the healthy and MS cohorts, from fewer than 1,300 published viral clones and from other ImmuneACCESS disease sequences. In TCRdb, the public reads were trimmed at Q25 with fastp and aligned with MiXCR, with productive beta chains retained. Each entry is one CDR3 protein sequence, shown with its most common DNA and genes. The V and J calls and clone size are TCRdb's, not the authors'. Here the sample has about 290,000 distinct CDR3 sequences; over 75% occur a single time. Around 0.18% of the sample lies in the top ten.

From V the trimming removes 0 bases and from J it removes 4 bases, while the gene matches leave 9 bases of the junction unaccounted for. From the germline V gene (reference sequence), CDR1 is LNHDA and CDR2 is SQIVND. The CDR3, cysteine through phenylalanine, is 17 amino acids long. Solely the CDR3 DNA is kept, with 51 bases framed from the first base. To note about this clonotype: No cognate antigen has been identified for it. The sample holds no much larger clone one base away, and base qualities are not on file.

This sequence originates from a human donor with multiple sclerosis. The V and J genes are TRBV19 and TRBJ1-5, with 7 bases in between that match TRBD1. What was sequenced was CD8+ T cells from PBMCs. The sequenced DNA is TGTGCCAGTAGTATAGATACGACAGGGCAAGGAAATCAGCCCCAGCATTTT. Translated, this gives CASSIDTTGQGNQPQHF.